The present TCR beta chain was sequenced within a study of CXCR3-negative and CXCR3-positive naive CD8 T cells. Per germline, CDR1 SGHNT and CDR2 YENEEA. The CDR3 consists of 17 residues. Findings of the study overall: When CXCR3-positive naive cells were set against CXCR3-negative naive cells, the former had more hydrophobic TRB CDR3s. The level of CXCR3 expression partially decreased after cryopreservation; the majority of assays used fresh PBMCs.

Points on this clonotype: The antigen remains unidentified.

5' RACE with UMI labels generated the TRB cDNA libraries. TCRdb reanalyzed the 5' RACE reads and collapses them to one entry per CDR3 protein, without DNA. This table holds about 89,000 distinct CDR3 sequences. V is TRBV11-3 and J is TRBJ2-1; TCRdb gives TRBD1 as the D gene, but with no DNA this cannot be confirmed. The source of this sequence is a human donor in good health. Some clones in this sample may be carry-over from other donors' samples. Sequencing used naive CXCR3+ CD8+ T cells from blood. The subset is: CD45RO-CCR7+CD27+CD95- naive CD8+ T cells expressing CXCR3 (TNR3+). This CDR3 reads CARSPPRGHPDHNEQFF.